The 13 T cell receptor beta chains presented below share a single source sample, sequenced in a study of blood T cells in healthy people across ages. For the second PCR, which ran for 7 to 11 cycles, a sample-barcoded 5' primer and a J-beta primer mix were used. One entry per CDR3 protein, called by TCRdb with MiXCR from the 5' RACE reads. Among more than 1 million distinct CDR3 sequences listed, 45% were seen once. Sequencing used blood. These receptors were obtained from a woman aged 55-69 years in good health.

The V and J genes are TRBV12-3 or TRBV12-4 and TRBJ1-1, with D possibly being TRBD1 (5 bases). This CDR3 spans 12 amino acids. V was clipped by 3 bases and J by 6 bases, with 8 bases between them. CDR3 in amino acids: CASSFPGAEAFF. The CDR3 bases are TGTGCCAGCAGTTTCCCGGGGGCTGAAGCTTTCTTT.

The chain is built from TRBV7-2 and TRBJ2-7; 7 nucleotides agree with TRBD2. Judging by the DNA end, TRBJ2-5 fits better; the J call may be wrong. Germline assignment: CDR1 SGHTA and CDR2 FQGNSA. The CDR3 covers 14 residues. This chain's CDR3 is CASSDAGGTETQYF. CDR3 sequence (DNA): TGTGCCAGCAGCGACGCCGGGGGGACGGAGACCCAGTACTTC.

This clonotype has only a few counts. J is TRBJ2-4 and V is TRBV20-1; possible D gene TRBD2, 6 bases. Germline CDR1 DFQATT, CDR2 SNEGSKA (reference sequence). V was shortened by 0 bases and J by 6 bases, with 9 bases between the two germline ends. The CDR3 runs 13 residues. CDR3 region: CSAREISGNIQYF. The CDR3 DNA sequence: TGCAGTGCTAGAGAAATTAGCGGAAACATTCAGTACTTC.

This clonotype was found once. This rearrangement joins TRBV7-2 to TRBJ2-7; 9 bases map to TRBD1. J lost 3 bases, V lost 4 bases, and 13 bases had no gene match. CDR1 is SGHTA and CDR2 is FQGNSA in the germline V gene. This CDR3 has 17 residues. The CDR3 coding sequence is TGTGCCAGCAGCTCCTCCTTCCCCGGGACAGGGTTCTACGAGCAGTACTTC. Translated: CASSSSFPGTGFYEQYF.

As to this clonotype: Compared with germline, one end of the junction differs, possibly owing to a read error. The rearrangement joins TRBV9 to TRBJ1-2; 8 positions agree with TRBD1. Per the germline V gene, CDR1 is SGDLS and CDR2 is YYNGEE. The CDR3 contains 14 residues. The CDR3 coding sequence is TGTGCTAGCAGCCCTGGACAGGGACAATATGGCTACACCTTC. Its translation is CASSPGQGQYGYTF.

In its sample, this clonotype was seen a few times. The V call is TRBV20-1, the J call TRBJ1-1; D gene ambiguous. Germline CDR1 is DFQATT and CDR2 is SNEGSKA (reference sequence). V was cut by 3 bases and J by 1 base, with 9 bases left in between. This CDR3 contains 13 residues. The CDR3 protein is CSARATPNTEAFF. Here the CDR3 DNA reads TGCAGTGCTAGGGCCACTCCGAACACTGAAGCTTTCTTT.

V is TRBV6-5 and J is TRBJ2-7; 7 bases align to TRBD1. After removal of 5 bases from V and 4 bases from J, the junction contained 8 bases not matched to a gene. The CDR3 is 14 amino acids. Germline CDR1 is MNHEY and CDR2 is SVGAGI. CDR3 loop: CASSRPGQTYEQYF. The CDR3 region has the DNA TGTGCCAGCAGTCGCCCGGGACAGACTTACGAGCAGTACTTC.

V is TRBV27 and J is TRBJ2-7; TRBD1 matches 9 bases. Trimming at V came to 5 bases and at J to 3 bases, leaving 11 bases not matched to a gene. Germline CDR1 MNHEY, CDR2 SMNVEV (reference sequence). CDR3 length: 16 residues. The CDR3 loop reads CASSPPGQGTNYEQYF. The CDR3 DNA sequence: TGTGCCAGCAGTCCACCGGGACAGGGAACCAACTACGAGCAGTACTTC.

The CDR3 protein is CASSQDILGVETQYF. Here the CDR3 DNA reads TGTGCCAGCAGCCAAGATATATTAGGAGTGGAGACCCAGTACTTC. The V and J genes are TRBV3-1 and TRBJ2-5; D not resolved. V was pared by 0 bases and J by 5 bases, with 13 bases between. Germline V gives CDR1 LGHDT, CDR2 YNNKEL (reference sequence). There are 15 residues in the CDR3.

The chain combines TRBV4-1 with TRBJ2-7; 8 bases align to TRBD1. There are 16 residues in the CDR3. The V segment lost 3 bases and the J segment 3 bases; nucleotides outside the gene matches: 10. CDR1 is MGHRA and CDR2 is YSYEKL in the germline V gene. Here the CDR3 DNA reads TGCGCCAGCAGCCAGGGCGACAGGGACAGGTACTACGAGCAGTACTTC. It codes for CASSQGDRDRYYEQYF.

This clonotype appeared a few times. V gene TRBV9 combines with J gene TRBJ2-3; D might be TRBD2 (5 bases). V was shortened by 0 bases and J by 2 bases, with 10 bases between the two germline ends. The CDR3 covers 15 residues. The germline gives CDR1 SGDLS, CDR2 YYNGEE. In DNA, the CDR3 is TGTGCCAGCAGCGTAGAGGAGGAGCACACAGATACGCAGTATTTT. Translating it yields CASSVEEEHTDTQYF.

This clonotype was found a few times. The chain links TRBV7-2 to TRBJ2-1; the D gene is possibly TRBD1 (6 bases). V shed 3 bases and J shed 9 bases, with 18 bases lying between them. The CDR3 extends over 15 amino acids. Germline V gene sequence: CDR1 SGHTA, CDR2 FQGNSA. For the CDR3, the DNA is TGTGCCAGCAGCTTCGCATCGCTACAGGGAGCTGAGCAGTTCTTC. Amino acid sequence: CASSFASLQGAEQFF.

The rearrangement joins TRBV6-1 to TRBJ1-5; D may be TRBD1 (6 bases). Germline V gene lookup returns CDR1 MNHNS and CDR2 SASEGT. The CDR3 covers 15 residues. Trimming took 5 bases from V and 0 from J, leaving 11 bases between them. The CDR3 DNA follows: TGTGCCAGCAGTCCTGGGACACTTAGCAATCAGCCCCAGCATTTT. It specifies CASSPGTLSNQPQHF.